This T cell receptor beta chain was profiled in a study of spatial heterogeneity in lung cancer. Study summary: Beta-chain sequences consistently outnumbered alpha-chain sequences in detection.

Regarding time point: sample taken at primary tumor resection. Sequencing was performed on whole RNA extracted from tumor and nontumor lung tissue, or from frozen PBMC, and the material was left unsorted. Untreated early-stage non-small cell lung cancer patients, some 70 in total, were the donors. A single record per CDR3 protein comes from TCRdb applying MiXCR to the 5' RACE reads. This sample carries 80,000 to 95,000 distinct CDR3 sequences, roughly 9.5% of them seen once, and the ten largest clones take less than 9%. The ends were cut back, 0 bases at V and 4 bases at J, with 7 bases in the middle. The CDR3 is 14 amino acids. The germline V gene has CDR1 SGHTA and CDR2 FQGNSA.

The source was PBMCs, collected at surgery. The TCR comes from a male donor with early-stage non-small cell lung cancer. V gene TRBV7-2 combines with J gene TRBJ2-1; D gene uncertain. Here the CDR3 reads CASSLAQTYNEQFF. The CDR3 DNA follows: TGTGCCAGCAGCTTAGCGCAGACGTACAATGAGCAGTTCTTC. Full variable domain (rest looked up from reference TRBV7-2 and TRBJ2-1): GAGVSQSPSNKVTEKGKDVELRCDPISGHTALYWYRQSLGQGLEFLIYFQGNSAPDKSGLPSDRFSAERTGGSVSTLTIQRTQQEDSAVYLCASSLAQTYNEQFFGPGTRLTVL.